This entry lists 26 T cell receptor beta chains sequenced from one sample in a study of T cell responses to AZD1222 COVID-19 vaccine. Profiled with immunoSEQ multiplex PCR; TCRdb holds only in-frame clones, not every one. The data show more than 85,000 clones, about four fifths seen once. Sample: peripheral blood, taken on day 0 of AZD1222 vaccination. These receptors all stem from an adult in good health.

The rearrangement uses TRBV27 and TRBJ2-7, with D possibly TRBD1 on 5 matching bases. Germline CDR1 reads MNHEY; CDR2 reads SMNVEV (reference sequence). V was pared by 0 bases and J by 5 bases, with 14 bases between. The CDR3 length is 15 residues. For the CDR3, the DNA is TGTGCCAGCAGTTTATCTTCCAGGGCATTCGACGAGCAGTACTTC. This translates into CASSLSSRAFDEQYF.

The chain has TRBV5-4 and TRBJ2-1; TRBD2 agrees at 9 bases. J gave up 7 bases and V 4 bases, and 15 bases lay outside the gene matches. The V gene's germline CDR1 is SGHNT and CDR2 YYREEE (reference sequence). This CDR3 spans 17 amino acids. The CDR3 coding sequence is TGTGCCAGCAGCCCTGCAGCTGGCGGGGGGGGCGGTAATGAGCAGTTCTTC. Its protein is CASSPAAGGGGGNEQFF.

The rearrangement links TRBV10-3 to TRBJ1-4; D uncertain. This CDR3 has 15 amino acids. Germline CDR1 reads ENHRY; CDR2 reads SYGVKD. V lost 0 bases, J lost 5 bases, and 10 bases lay in between. The CDR3: CAISESGTGNEKLFF. The CDR3 DNA is TGTGCCATCAGTGAGTCGGGCACCGGAAATGAAAAACTGTTTTTT.

This clone was counted only a few times. The rearrangement links TRBV5-1 to TRBJ1-5, with D hard to call. The CDR3 has 15 residues. Germline V gene lookup returns CDR1 SGHRS and CDR2 YFSETQ. V was pared by 2 bases and J by 0 bases, with 9 bases between. The CDR3 reads CASSLNGHSNQPQHF. CDR3 bases: TGCGCCAGCAGCTTAAACGGCCATAGCAATCAGCCCCAGCATTTT.

The rearrangement links TRBV6-4 to TRBJ1-2; D is unresolved. Trimming removed 6 bases from V and 3 bases from J, with 8 bases in between. The length of the CDR3 is 12 residues. Germline V CDR1 and CDR2: MRHNA, SNTAGT. CDR3 region: CASRVADYGYTF. DNA for the CDR3: TGTGCCAGCAGAGTGGCAGACTATGGCTACACCTTC.

This chain joins TRBV7-2 and TRBJ2-2, with D tentatively TRBD1 (6 bases). Germline V gene lookup returns CDR1 SGHTA and CDR2 FQGNSA. Trimming left V 2 bases short and J 7 bases short, with 11 bases between. The length of the CDR3 is 14 residues. DNA for the CDR3: TGTGCCAGCAGCTTAAACCTAGGGGGCGGGGAGCTGTTTTTT. This codes for CASSLNLGGGELFF.

This clone was detected only once. This sequence joins TRBV5-1 and TRBJ1-1; possibly TRBD1 for D (6 bases). This CDR3 region has 16 residues. Trimming pared 0 bases from V and 0 bases from J, leaving 12 bases between. Germline V gene lookup returns CDR1 SGHRS and CDR2 YFSETQ. For the CDR3, the DNA is TGCGCCAGCAGCTTGGGCACAGGGACAATGAACACTGAAGCTTTCTTT. The encoded protein is CASSLGTGTMNTEAFF.

This chain uses TRBV7-2 with TRBJ2-5; 15 bases are a match to TRBD2. Germline V CDR1 and CDR2: SGHTA, FQGNSA. The trim removed 5 bases at V and 5 bases at J, leaving 9 bases unmatched. This CDR3 has 17 amino acids. The CDR3 DNA reads TGTGCCAGCAGCCCGCCGGGACTAGCGGGAGGAGCTGAGACCCAGTACTTC. Translation gives CASSPPGLAGGAETQYF.

The CDR3 reads CASSARQVSFYNEQFF. The CDR3 nucleotides are TGTGCCAGCTCAGCGAGACAGGTATCCTTCTACAATGAGCAGTTCTTC. This rearrangement joins TRBV18 to TRBJ2-1; TRBD1 might be the D (6 bases). V gave up 5 bases and J gave up 3 bases, with 17 bases separating them. Germline V gene lookup returns CDR1 KGHSH and CDR2 LQKENI. This CDR3 has 16 amino acids.

This clone was detected a few times. CDR3 bases: TGTGCCAGCTCACAAGGACGGTACGAAGTAGCTTTCTTT. It translates to CASSQGRYEVAFF. The rearrangement uses TRBV18 and TRBJ1-1; D not certain. CDR1 and CDR2 (germline): KGHSH, LQKENI. CDR3 size: 13 residues. Trimming stripped 4 bases from V and 10 bases from J, with 16 bases between.

V usage is TRBV7-6 and J usage is TRBJ1-1, with 9 nucleotides matching TRBD1. The ends lost 6 bases at V and 3 bases at J; junction bases unmatched: 8. The CDR3 length is 15 residues. Germline V gene data show CDR1 as SGHVS and CDR2 as FNYEAQ. This CDR3 is CASRRDRGADTEAFF. Written as DNA, the CDR3 is TGTGCCAGCAGGCGAGACAGGGGGGCGGACACTGAAGCTTTCTTT.

The V gene is TRBV4-3, the J gene TRBJ1-2; a possible D gene is TRBD1 (6 bases). Per germline, CDR1 LGHNA and CDR2 YSLEER. Trimming took 5 bases from V and 2 from J, leaving 9 bases between them. The CDR3 has 13 amino acids. CDR3 nucleotides: TGCGCCAGCAGCAAGGGGGGCAACTATGGCTACACCTTC. Residues: CASSKGGNYGYTF.

The genes are TRBV7-2 and TRBJ2-6; tentatively, D is TRBD1 (5 bases). In germline, CDR1 is SGHTA, CDR2 FQGNSA. The V and J ends lost 4 bases and 3 bases respectively, with 16 bases between them. The CDR3 has 17 amino acids. The CDR3, as DNA: TGTGCCAGCAGCTCCAAGGGGTTTGGGGATGGGGCCAACGTCCTGACTTTC. Translation: CASSSKGFGDGANVLTF.

This sequence joins TRBV7-2 and TRBJ2-7; TRBD1 matches at 8 bases. Germline V gene data show CDR1 as SGHTA and CDR2 as FQGNSA. This CDR3 has 15 amino acids. V lost 5 bases to trimming and J lost 3 bases; unmatched junction nucleotides: 9. The CDR3 here is CASSRPGQAVYEQYF. The CDR3, as DNA: TGTGCCAGCAGCCGCCCGGGACAGGCTGTCTACGAGCAGTACTTC.

This clone was seen once. This rearrangement joins TRBV7-9 to TRBJ1-2; D gene uncertain. Germline V gene data show CDR1 as SEHNR and CDR2 as FQNEAQ (reference sequence). CDR3 length equals 14 residues. Trimming shortened V by 5 bases and J by 8 bases, and 18 bases separated the two germline ends. The CDR3 DNA sequence: TGTGCCAGCAGCCCTCCCGGGATAAAAAGGGGCTACACCTTC. Its translation is CASSPPGIKRGYTF. Combining the CDR3 with reference TRBV7-9 and TRBJ1-2 gives the whole variable domain DTGVSQNPRHKITKRGQNVTFRCDPISEHNRLYWYRQTLGQGPEFLTYFQNEAQLEKSRLLSDRFSAERPKGSFSTLEIQRTEQGDSAMYLCASSPPGIKRGYTFGSGTRLTVV.

The chain recombines TRBV19 with TRBJ2-7; D ambiguous. Germline CDR1 and CDR2: LNHDA and SQIVND (reference sequence). This CDR3 has 15 amino acids. Trimming shortened V by 1 base and J by 0 bases, and 10 bases separated the two germline ends. The CDR3 nucleotides are TGTGCCAGTAGTATAGCGGCAGGCAGCTCCTACGAGCAGTACTTC. This encodes CASSIAAGSSYEQYF.

V gene TRBV5-1 combines with J gene TRBJ1-3; D unclear. The germline gives CDR1 SGHRS, CDR2 YFSETQ. V gave up 0 bases and J gave up 8 bases, with 15 bases separating them. The CDR3 totals 15 residues. The CDR3 spells CASSLDFASGYTIYF. As DNA, the CDR3 is TGCGCCAGCAGCTTGGATTTCGCCTCTGGGTACACCATATATTTT.

The rearrangement joins TRBV11-2 to TRBJ1-3, with 8 bases lining up with TRBD1. V shed 6 bases and J 2 bases; nucleotides not matched to a gene: 6. This CDR3 spans 15 amino acids. Germline V CDR1 and CDR2: SGHAT, FQNNGV. The CDR3 DNA reads as TGTGCCAGCAGTTCGGACAGGGTAGCTGGAAACACCATATATTTT. Amino acid sequence: CASSSDRVAGNTIYF. Filled out from reference TRBV11-2 and TRBJ1-3, the complete variable domain reads EAGVAQSPRYKIIEKRQSVAFWCNPISGHATLYWYQQILGQGPKLLIQFQNNGVVDDSQLPKDRFSAERLKGVDSTLKIQPAKLEDSAVYLCASSSDRVAGNTIYFGEGSWLTVV.

The chain links TRBV19 to TRBJ2-5; D unresolved. V was trimmed by 6 bases and J by 7 bases, leaving 15 bases between them. Germline V lookup: CDR1 LNHDA, CDR2 SQIVND (reference sequence). CDR3 size: 13 residues. The CDR3 DNA follows: TGTGCCAGTAGCGACGAGGCTTTTGGGACCCAGTACTTC. Translation: CASSDEAFGTQYF.

This chain connects TRBV5-1 to TRBJ1-5; tentative D call: TRBD1 (5 bases). The CDR3 length is 13 residues. V was trimmed by 4 bases and J by 1 base, leaving 6 bases between them. CDR1 is SGHRS and CDR2 is YFSETQ in the germline V gene. The CDR3 spells CASSRDSNQPQHF. The CDR3 DNA follows: TGCGCCAGCAGCAGGGACAGCAATCAGCCCCAGCATTTT.

The chain employs TRBV14 and TRBJ2-1; D is possibly TRBD1 (6 bases). With 3 bases removed from V and 7 bases from J, the gap between germline ends came to 16 bases. This CDR3 region has 15 residues. The V gene's germline CDR1 is SGHDN and CDR2 FVKESK. The CDR3 sequence is CASSHIVAGVNEQFF. CDR3 sequence (DNA): TGTGCCAGCAGCCATATTGTGGCAGGGGTGAATGAGCAGTTCTTC.

This clone occurred a few times. This chain's CDR3 is CASSDHRLRAFF. In nucleotides, the CDR3 is TGTGCCAGTAGTGATCACAGGTTGCGAGCTTTCTTT. The rearrangement links TRBV19 to TRBJ1-1; tentatively, D is TRBD1 (5 bases). Germline CDR1 reads LNHDA; CDR2 reads SQIVND (reference sequence). V was shortened by 5 bases and J by 10 bases, with 14 bases between the two germline ends. The CDR3 is made up of 12 amino acids.

The chain joins TRBV28 to TRBJ1-4, with D unclear. The CDR3 covers 12 residues. Germline-derived CDR1 and CDR2 are MDHEN and SYDVKM. Trimming took 6 bases from V and 8 from J, leaving 10 bases between them. The CDR3 here is CASRGRREKLFF. In nucleotides, the CDR3 is TGTGCCAGCAGAGGACGAAGGGAAAAACTGTTTTTT.

The rearrangement links TRBV19 to TRBJ1-1, with 9 bases that match TRBD1. Germline trimming cut 8 bases from V and 0 bases from J; bases unmatched to any gene: 7. This CDR3 region has 15 residues. Germline loops: CDR1 LNHDA, CDR2 SQIVND (reference sequence). The CDR3 sequence: CASQQQGALNTEAFF. CDR3 nucleotides: TGTGCCAGTCAACAACAGGGGGCTTTGAACACTGAAGCTTTCTTT.

The CDR3 sequence: CAWSFWTRGGAGELFF. DNA for the CDR3: TGTGCCTGGAGTTTCTGGACTCGCGGGGGGGCCGGGGAGCTGTTTTTT. The chain employs TRBV30 and TRBJ2-2; 9 positions agree with TRBD2. This CDR3 contains 16 residues. The J segment lost 6 bases and the V segment lost 2 bases, leaving 10 bases of the junction unmatched. Germline CDR1 reads GTSNPN; CDR2 reads SVGIG (reference sequence).

The V gene is TRBV7-2, the J gene TRBJ1-1; TRBD1 is a possible D gene (5 bases). V was trimmed by 0 bases and J by 3 bases, leaving 17 bases between them. This CDR3 spans 17 amino acids. Germline loops: CDR1 SGHTA, CDR2 FQGNSA. The chain's CDR3 is CASSLALYRTRDTEAFF. The DNA of the CDR3 is TGTGCCAGCAGCTTAGCCTTATACAGGACTAGGGACACTGAAGCTTTCTTT.